The entry below describes one TCR beta chain. The germline CDR1 and CDR2 sequences are SGHAT and FQNNGV. The germline V and J ends were trimmed by 10 bases and 0 bases, with 9 bases remaining between them. This CDR3 spans 12 amino acids. This record belongs to a study of blood T cell repertoires in COVID-19. Study in general: T cells, B-cell-depleted T cells, or PBMCs provided the cDNA or gDNA that served as material.

In the original processing: Nucleated cell counts were estimated from reference gene primer amplification. Clones were read by immunoSEQ multiplex PCR, and TCRdb kept only the in-frame ones, dropping some. For V, J and clone size, that table is used; D and trimming come from the DNA. The table has 310,000 or so clones, roughly 84% seen once. The receptor comes from a man aged 45-65 years with active or convalescent COVID-19. This chain uses TRBV11-2 with TRBJ1-1; D may be TRBD1 (5 bases). The specimen was peripheral blood. CDR3 nucleotides: TGTGCCACCGGGGGGGTGAACACTGAAGCTTTCTTT. It encodes CATGGVNTEAFF.